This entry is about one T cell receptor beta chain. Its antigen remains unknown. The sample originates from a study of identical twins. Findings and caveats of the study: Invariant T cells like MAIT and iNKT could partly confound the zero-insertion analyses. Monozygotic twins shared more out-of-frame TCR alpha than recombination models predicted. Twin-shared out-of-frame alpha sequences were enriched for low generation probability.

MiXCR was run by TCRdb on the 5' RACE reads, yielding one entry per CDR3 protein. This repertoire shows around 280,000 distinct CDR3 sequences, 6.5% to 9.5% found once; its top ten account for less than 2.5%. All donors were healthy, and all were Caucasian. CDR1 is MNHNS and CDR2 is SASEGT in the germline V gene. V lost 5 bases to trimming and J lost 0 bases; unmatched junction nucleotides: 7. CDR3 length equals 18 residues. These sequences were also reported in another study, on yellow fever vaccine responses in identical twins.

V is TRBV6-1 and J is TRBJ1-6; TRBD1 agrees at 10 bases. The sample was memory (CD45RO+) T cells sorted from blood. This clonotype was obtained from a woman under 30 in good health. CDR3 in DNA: TGTGCCAGCAGTATCCGACAGGGGGCCAGCTCCTATAATTCACCCCTCCACTTT. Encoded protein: CASSIRQGASSYNSPLHF.